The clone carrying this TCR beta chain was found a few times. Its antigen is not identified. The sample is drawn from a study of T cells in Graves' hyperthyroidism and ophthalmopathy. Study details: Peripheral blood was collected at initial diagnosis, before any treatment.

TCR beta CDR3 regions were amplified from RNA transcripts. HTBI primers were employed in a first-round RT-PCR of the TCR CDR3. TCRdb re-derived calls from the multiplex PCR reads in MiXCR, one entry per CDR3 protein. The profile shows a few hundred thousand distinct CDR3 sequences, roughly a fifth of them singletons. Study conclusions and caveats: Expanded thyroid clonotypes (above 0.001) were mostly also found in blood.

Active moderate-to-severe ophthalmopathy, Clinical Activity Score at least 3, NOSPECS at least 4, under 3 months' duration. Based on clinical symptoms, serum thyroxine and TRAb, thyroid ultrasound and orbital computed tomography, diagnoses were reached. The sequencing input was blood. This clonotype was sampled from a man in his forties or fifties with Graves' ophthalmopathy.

CDR3 bases: TGTGCCTGGGCCCAGGGCCCCACCGGGGAGCTGTTTTTT. Translating gives CAWAQGPTGELFF. The chain uses TRBV30 and TRBJ2-2, with D possibly being TRBD1 (5 bases). With 5 bases removed from V and 4 bases from J, the gap between germline ends came to 11 bases. The germline gives CDR1 GTSNPN, CDR2 SVGIG (reference sequence). The CDR3 runs to 13 residues.